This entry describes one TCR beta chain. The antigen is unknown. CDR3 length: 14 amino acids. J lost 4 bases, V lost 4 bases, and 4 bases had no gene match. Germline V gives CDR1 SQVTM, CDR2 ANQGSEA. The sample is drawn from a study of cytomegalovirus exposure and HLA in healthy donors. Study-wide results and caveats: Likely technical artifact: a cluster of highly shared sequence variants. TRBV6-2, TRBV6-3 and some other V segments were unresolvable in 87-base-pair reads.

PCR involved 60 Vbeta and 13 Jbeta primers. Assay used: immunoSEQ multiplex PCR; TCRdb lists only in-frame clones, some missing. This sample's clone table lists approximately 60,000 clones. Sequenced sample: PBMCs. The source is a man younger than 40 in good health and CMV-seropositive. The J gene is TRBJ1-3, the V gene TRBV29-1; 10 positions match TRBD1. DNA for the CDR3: TGCAGCGTTGCGGGACAGGGGCCCGGAAACACCATATATTTT. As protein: CSVAGQGPGNTIYF.